The rows below give T cell receptor beta chains drawn from one sample of a study of monozygotic twins with inflammatory bowel disease. Reanalyzing the 5' RACE reads, TCRdb keeps one entry per CDR3 protein, without DNA. This sample contains roughly 200,000 distinct CDR3 sequences. The sample taken for sequencing was blood. All receptors come from a human donor with ulcerative colitis or Crohn's disease, or a healthy co-twin of an affected twin (not recorded which). Each CDR3 is given with its conserved first and last residue.

j_gene: TRBJ1-2
v_gene: TRBV5-1
CDR3aa: CASRWTGGSPYGYTF

j_gene: TRBJ1-4
v_gene: TRBV21-1
CDR3aa: CASSPEYTGTGSEKLFF

j_gene: TRBJ2-5
v_gene: TRBV7-8
CDR3aa: CASSLGAGASRETQYF

j_gene: TRBJ2-5
v_gene: TRBV2
CDR3aa: CASSAGLAGAQETQYF

j_gene: TRBJ2-1
v_gene: TRBV12-3/TRBV12-4
CDR3aa: CASSPRSPRYNEQFF

j_gene: TRBJ2-3
v_gene: TRBV10-3
CDR3aa: CAISAPGIDTQYF

j_gene: TRBJ2-1
v_gene: TRBV7-8
CDR3aa: CASSFISDWYNEQFF

j_gene: TRBJ2-2
v_gene: TRBV5-1
CDR3aa: CASSWTANTGELFF

j_gene: TRBJ2-7
v_gene: TRBV5-1
CDR3aa: CASSLENQQYF

j_gene: TRBJ2-1
v_gene: TRBV12-3/TRBV12-4
CDR3aa: CASSPGRSGGKNEQFF

j_gene: TRBJ1-4
v_gene: TRBV4-2
CDR3aa: CASSQPNRQRNEKLFF

j_gene: TRBJ2-7
v_gene: TRBV5-1
CDR3aa: CASSLGGVVAYEQYF

j_gene: TRBJ2-3
v_gene: TRBV7-9
CDR3aa: CASSHASTDTQYF

j_gene: TRBJ2-1
v_gene: TRBV12-3/TRBV12-4
CDR3aa: CASSLVGQGVYNEQFF

j_gene: TRBJ1-1
v_gene: TRBV20-1
CDR3aa: CSARVSHTEAFF

j_gene: TRBJ2-7
v_gene: TRBV7-9
CDR3aa: CASSSPRGEQYF

j_gene: TRBJ2-7
v_gene: TRBV27
CDR3aa: CASSLGPFLYEQYF

j_gene: TRBJ1-4
v_gene: TRBV7-8
CDR3aa: CASSRNRGTSEKLFF

j_gene: TRBJ1-1
v_gene: TRBV5-1
CDR3aa: CASSLSGGWTEAFF

j_gene: TRBJ1-1
v_gene: TRBV12-5
CDR3aa: CASGWDTEAFF

j_gene: TRBJ1-3
v_gene: TRBV12-3/TRBV12-4
CDR3aa: CASTPSGGNTIYF

j_gene: TRBJ2-3
v_gene: TRBV18
CDR3aa: CASSPGLAGTWTDTQYF

j_gene: TRBJ1-2
v_gene: TRBV3-1
CDR3aa: CASSQDLYGYTF

j_gene: TRBJ2-5
v_gene: TRBV5-1
CDR3aa: CASSANQETQYF

j_gene: TRBJ1-6
v_gene: TRBV20-1
CDR3aa: CSARDSRGSAYNSPLHF

j_gene: TRBJ1-2
v_gene: TRBV7-9
CDR3aa: CASSGGGNSNYGYTF

j_gene: TRBJ1-1
v_gene: TRBV11-2
CDR3aa: CASSLVRANTEAFF

j_gene: TRBJ1-1
v_gene: TRBV6-2/TRBV6-3
CDR3aa: CASRTLGQGGTEAFF

j_gene: TRBJ2-1
v_gene: TRBV5-5
CDR3aa: CASSFSGGGEQFF